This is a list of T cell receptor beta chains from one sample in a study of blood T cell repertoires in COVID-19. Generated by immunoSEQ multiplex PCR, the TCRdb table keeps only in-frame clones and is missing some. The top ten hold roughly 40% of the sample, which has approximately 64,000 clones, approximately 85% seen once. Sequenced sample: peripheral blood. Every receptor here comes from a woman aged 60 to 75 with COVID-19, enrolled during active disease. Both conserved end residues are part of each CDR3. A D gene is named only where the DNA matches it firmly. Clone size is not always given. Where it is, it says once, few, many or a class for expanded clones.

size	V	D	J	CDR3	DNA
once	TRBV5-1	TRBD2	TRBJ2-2	CASSWAGGPARNTGELFF	TGCGCCAGCAGTTGGGCGGGGGGGCCCGCGCGGAACACCGGGGAGCTGTTTTTT
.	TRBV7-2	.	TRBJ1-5	CASSLTGNQPQHF	TGTGCCAGCAGCTTAACAGGGAATCAGCCCCAGCATTTT
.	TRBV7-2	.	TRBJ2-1	CASSPIGNEQFF	TGTGCCAGCAGCCCAATCGGGAATGAGCAGTTCTTC
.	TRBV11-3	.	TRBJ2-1	CASSSRNNEQFF	TGTGCCAGCAGCTCCAGGAACAATGAGCAGTTCTTC
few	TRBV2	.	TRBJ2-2	CASRNNPAGVTGELFF	TGTGCCAGCAGGAACAACCCAGCGGGCGTCACCGGGGAGCTGTTTTTT
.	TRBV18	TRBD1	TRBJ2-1	CASSPPGTGENNEQFF	TGTGCCAGCTCACCACCGGGGACAGGTGAGAACAATGAGCAGTTCTTC
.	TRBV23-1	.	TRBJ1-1	CASSQSASQKNTEAFF	TGCGCCAGCAGTCAATCGGCTTCTCAGAAGAACACTGAAGCTTTCTTT
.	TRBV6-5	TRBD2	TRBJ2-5	CASSYGSGGVQETQYF	TGTGCCAGCAGTTACGGTAGCGGGGGGGTCCAAGAGACCCAGTACTTC
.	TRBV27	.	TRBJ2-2	CASSLSSLTGELFF	TGTGCCAGCAGTTTATCGTCACTCACCGGGGAGCTGTTTTTT
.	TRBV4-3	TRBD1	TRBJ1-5	CASSQDWGQAYNQPQHF	TGCGCCAGCAGCCAAGATTGGGGACAGGCGTACAATCAGCCCCAGCATTTT
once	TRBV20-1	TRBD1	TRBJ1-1	CSASLGTDTEAFF	TGCAGTGCTAGTTTGGGGACAGACACTGAAGCTTTCTTT
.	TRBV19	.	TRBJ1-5	CASSGYWGGNQPQHF	TGTGCCAGTAGCGGTTATTGGGGGGGGAATCAGCCCCAGCATTTT
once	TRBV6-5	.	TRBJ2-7	CASPGPARDEQYF	TGTGCCAGCCCCGGGCCGGCGAGGGACGAGCAGTACTTC
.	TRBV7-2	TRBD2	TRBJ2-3	CASSRRPAGGNTDTQYF	TGTGCCAGCAGCCGCAGGCCAGCGGGGGGGAACACAGATACGCAGTATTTT
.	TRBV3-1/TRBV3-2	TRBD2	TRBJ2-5	CASSLSGGRGETQYF	TGTGCCAGCAGCCTCAGCGGGGGGCGAGGAGAGACCCAGTACTTC
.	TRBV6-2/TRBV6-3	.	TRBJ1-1	CASSYLAVGINTEAFF	TGTGCCAGCAGTTACTTGGCGGTCGGTATCAACACTGAAGCTTTCTTT